The T cell receptor beta chain under discussion was sequenced for a study of response to subunit inactivated influenza vaccine. Germline lookup yields CDR1 SGHRS and CDR2 YFSETQ. V lost 4 bases to trimming and J lost 2 bases; unmatched junction nucleotides: 3. The CDR3 has 15 amino acids. TCRdb reprocessed the RT-PCR reads with MiXCR, giving one entry per CDR3 protein. This table has around 500,000 distinct CDR3 sequences, 9.5% to 12% appearing once. This clonotype was counted between two and nine times. Its antigen is currently unknown. General study findings and limits: There was a suggestion from the authors that each seasonal influenza vaccination recruits few new T cells.

The sequenced sample was PBMCs from blood, obtained roughly 6 weeks after vaccination. This chain links TRBV5-1 with TRBJ2-6; 7 bases are shared with TRBD1. The receptor was derived from a man in his fifties who received an inactivated influenza vaccine. CDR3 residues: CASSQGEAGANVLTF. The DNA for the CDR3 is TGCGCCAGCAGCCAGGGGGAAGCTGGGGCCAACGTCCTGACTTTC. Using reference TRBV5-1 and TRBJ2-6 for the parts outside the CDR3, the full variable domain is KAGVTQTPRYLIKTRGQQVTLSCSPISGHRSVSWYQQTPGQGLQFLFEYFSETQRNKGNFPGRFSGRQFSNSRSEMNVSTLELGDSALYLCASSQGEAGANVLTFGAGSRLTVL.